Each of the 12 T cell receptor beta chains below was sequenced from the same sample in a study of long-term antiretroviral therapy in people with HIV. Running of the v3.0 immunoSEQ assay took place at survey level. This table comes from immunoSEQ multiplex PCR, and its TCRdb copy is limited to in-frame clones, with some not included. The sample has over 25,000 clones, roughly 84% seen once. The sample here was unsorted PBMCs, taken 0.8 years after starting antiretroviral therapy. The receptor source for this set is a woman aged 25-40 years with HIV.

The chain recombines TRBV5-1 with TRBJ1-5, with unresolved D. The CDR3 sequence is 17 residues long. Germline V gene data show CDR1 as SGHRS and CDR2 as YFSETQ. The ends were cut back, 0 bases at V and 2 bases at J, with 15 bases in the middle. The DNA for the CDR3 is TGCGCCAGCAGCTTGGATGAAATGGGTGGGCGCAATCAGCCCCAGCATTTT. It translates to CASSLDEMGGRNQPQHF.

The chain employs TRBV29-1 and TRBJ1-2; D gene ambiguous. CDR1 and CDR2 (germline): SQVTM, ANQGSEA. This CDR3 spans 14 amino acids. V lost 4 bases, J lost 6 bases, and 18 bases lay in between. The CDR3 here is CSVVIDRVIDGYTF. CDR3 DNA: TGCAGCGTTGTGATTGACCGGGTGATCGATGGCTACACCTTC.

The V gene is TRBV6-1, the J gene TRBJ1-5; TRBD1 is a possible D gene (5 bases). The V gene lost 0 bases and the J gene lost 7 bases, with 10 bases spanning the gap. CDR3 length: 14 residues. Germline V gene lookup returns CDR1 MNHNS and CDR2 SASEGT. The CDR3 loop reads CASSEAPGWQPQHF. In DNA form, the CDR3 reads TGTGCCAGCAGTGAAGCGCCAGGGTGGCAGCCCCAGCATTTT.

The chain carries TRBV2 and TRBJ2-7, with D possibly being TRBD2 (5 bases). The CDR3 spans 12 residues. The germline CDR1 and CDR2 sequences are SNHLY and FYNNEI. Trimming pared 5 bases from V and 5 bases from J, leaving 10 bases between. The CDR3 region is CASSRRLNEQYF. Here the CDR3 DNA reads TGTGCCAGCAGTCGGAGGCTTAACGAGCAGTACTTC.

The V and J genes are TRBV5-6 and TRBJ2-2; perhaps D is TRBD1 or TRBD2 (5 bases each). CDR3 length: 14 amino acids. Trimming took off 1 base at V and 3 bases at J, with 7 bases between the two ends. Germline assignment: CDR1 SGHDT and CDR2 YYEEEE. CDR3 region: CASSLKGHTGELFF. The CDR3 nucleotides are TGTGCCAGCAGCTTGAAGGGACACACCGGGGAGCTGTTTTTT.

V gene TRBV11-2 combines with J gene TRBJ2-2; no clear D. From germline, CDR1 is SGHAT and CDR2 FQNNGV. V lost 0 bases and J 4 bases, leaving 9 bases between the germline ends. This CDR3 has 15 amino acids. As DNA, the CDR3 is TGTGCCAGCAGCTTAGATTGGGGTGCCACCGGGGAGCTGTTTTTT. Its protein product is CASSLDWGATGELFF. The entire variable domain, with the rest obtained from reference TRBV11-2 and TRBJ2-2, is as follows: EAGVAQSPRYKIIEKRQSVAFWCNPISGHATLYWYQQILGQGPKLLIQFQNNGVVDDSQLPKDRFSAERLKGVDSTLKIQPAKLEDSAVYLCASSLDWGATGELFFGEGSRLTVL.

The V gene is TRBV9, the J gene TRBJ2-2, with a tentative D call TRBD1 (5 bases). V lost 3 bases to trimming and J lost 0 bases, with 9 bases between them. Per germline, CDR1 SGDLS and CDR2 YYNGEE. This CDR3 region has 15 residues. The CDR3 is CASSETVTNTGELFF. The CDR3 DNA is TGTGCCAGCAGCGAGACAGTTACGAACACCGGGGAGCTGTTTTTT.

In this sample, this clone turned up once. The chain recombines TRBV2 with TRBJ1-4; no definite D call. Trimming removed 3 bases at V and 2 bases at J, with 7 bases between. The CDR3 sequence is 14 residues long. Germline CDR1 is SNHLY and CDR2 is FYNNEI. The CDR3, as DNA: TGTGCCAGCAGTGATCTGGGGACTAATGAAAAACTGTTTTTT. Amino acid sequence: CASSDLGTNEKLFF.

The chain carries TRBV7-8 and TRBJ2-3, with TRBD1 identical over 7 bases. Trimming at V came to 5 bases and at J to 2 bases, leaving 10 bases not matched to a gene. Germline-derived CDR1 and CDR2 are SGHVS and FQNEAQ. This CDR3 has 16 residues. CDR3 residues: CASSTNPDRDTDTQYF. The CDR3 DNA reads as TGTGCCAGCAGCACAAACCCCGACAGGGACACAGATACGCAGTATTTT.

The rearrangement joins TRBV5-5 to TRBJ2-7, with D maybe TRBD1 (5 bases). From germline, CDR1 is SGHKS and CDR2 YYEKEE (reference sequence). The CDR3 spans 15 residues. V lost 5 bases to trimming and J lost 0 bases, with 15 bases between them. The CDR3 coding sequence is TGTGCCAGCAGTTACGACAGCAGTAGCTCCTACGAGCAGTACGTC. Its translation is CASSYDSSSSYEQYV.

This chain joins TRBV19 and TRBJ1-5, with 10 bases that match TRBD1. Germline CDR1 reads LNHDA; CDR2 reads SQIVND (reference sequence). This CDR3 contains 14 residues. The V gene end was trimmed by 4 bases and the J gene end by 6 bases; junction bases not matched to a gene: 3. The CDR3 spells CASSRQGAGQPQHF. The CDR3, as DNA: TGTGCCAGTAGTAGACAGGGGGCAGGTCAGCCCCAGCATTTT.

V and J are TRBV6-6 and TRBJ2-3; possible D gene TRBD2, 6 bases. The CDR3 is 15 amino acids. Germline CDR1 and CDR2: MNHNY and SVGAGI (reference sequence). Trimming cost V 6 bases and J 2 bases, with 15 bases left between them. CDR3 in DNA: TGTGCCAGCAGCCCCGGGGGACTGTCCACAGATACGCAGTATTTT. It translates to CASSPGGLSTDTQYF.